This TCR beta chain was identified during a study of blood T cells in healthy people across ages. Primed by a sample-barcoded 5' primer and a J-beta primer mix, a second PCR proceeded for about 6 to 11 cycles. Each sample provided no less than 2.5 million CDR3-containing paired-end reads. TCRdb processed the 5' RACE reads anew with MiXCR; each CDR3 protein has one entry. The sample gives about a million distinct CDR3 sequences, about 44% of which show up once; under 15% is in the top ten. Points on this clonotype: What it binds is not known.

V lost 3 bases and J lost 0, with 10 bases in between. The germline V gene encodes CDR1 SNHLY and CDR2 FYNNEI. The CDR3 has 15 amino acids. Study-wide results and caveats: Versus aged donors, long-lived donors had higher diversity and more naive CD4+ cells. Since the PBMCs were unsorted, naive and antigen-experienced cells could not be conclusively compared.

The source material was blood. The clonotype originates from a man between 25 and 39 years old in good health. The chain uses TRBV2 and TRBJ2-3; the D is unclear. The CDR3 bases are TGTGCCAGCAGTGAGAACAGTGCTAGCACAGATACGCAGTATTTT. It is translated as CASSENSASTDTQYF.